This TCR beta chain is drawn from a study of cytomegalovirus exposure and HLA in healthy donors. Turning to the study itself: From around 180 million T cells, an earlier analysis saw approximately 110 million unique TCR beta sequences.

This clone has only one observation. Its antigen is currently unknown. PCR primers comprised 60 Vbeta and 13 Jbeta primers. In the original processing: In a later analysis, of tens of millions of unique beta chains, about 11 million appeared in at least two donors. Some clones are missing from TCRdb's copy, which holds only in-frame ones; the method was immunoSEQ multiplex PCR. The DNA gave D and trimming, while V, J and clone size come from that table. The table lists a few hundred thousand clones, 70% to 85% of them singletons. Findings of the study overall: A later analysis found most CMV-associated TCR beta chains apparently HLA-restricted. The authors later linked a missense DCLRE1C variant to TCR beta V- and J-gene trimming.

CDR3 length: 15 amino acids. V was pared by 0 bases and J by 2 bases, with 10 bases between. The germline V gene has CDR1 MNHEY and CDR2 SVGAGI. Sequencing was performed on PBMCs. This receptor was identified in a girl between 2 and 10 years old in good health and CMV-seronegative. V usage is TRBV6-5 and J usage is TRBJ1-1, with unresolved D. Written as DNA, the CDR3 is TGTGCCAGCAGTTACTCGAGGAGCATCAACACTGAAGCTTTCTTT. This sequence encodes CASSYSRSINTEAFF.